These 27 T cell receptor beta chains share one sample of origin, sequenced in a study of T cells in tuberculosis. Only in-frame clones appear in the TCRdb table, and some are missing; sequencing was by immunoSEQ multiplex PCR. The sample records approximately 53,000 clones, 90% to 95% being singletons. The time point: new active TB diagnosis, blood taken before or within 7 days of starting treatment. This sample comprised PBMCs, obtained at tuberculosis diagnosis. All receptors come from an adult with tuberculosis.

The chain employs TRBV5-1 and TRBJ1-2; 8 bases agree with TRBD1. Trimming took 2 bases from V and 5 from J; bases not matched to a gene: 11. The germline V gene encodes CDR1 SGHRS and CDR2 YFSETQ. The CDR3 runs to 16 residues. CDR3 region: CASSFGGTGDFYGYTF. Here the CDR3 DNA reads TGCGCCAGCAGCTTTGGCGGGACAGGCGACTTTTATGGCTACACCTTC. The full variable domain, in which reference TRBV5-1 and TRBJ1-2 provide the parts outside the CDR3, is KAGVTQTPRYLIKTRGQQVTLSCSPISGHRSVSWYQQTPGQGLQFLFEYFSETQRNKGNFPGRFSGRQFSNSRSEMNVSTLELGDSALYLCASSFGGTGDFYGYTFGSGTRLTVV.

CDR3 loop: CASSLSGSGSGELFF. CDR3 in DNA: TGTGCCAGCAGCTTGAGCGGGAGCGGTTCCGGGGAGCTGTTTTTT. The chain joins TRBV7-9 to TRBJ2-2, with 8 bases that match TRBD2. The CDR3 loop spans 15 amino acids. The germline V gene has CDR1 SEHNR and CDR2 FQNEAQ (reference sequence). Losses at the gene ends were 3 bases for V and 6 bases for J; bases not matched to a gene: 6.

This chain uses TRBV14 with TRBJ2-1; the D gene is possibly TRBD2 (6 bases). CDR1 is SGHDN, CDR2 FVKESK, per germline. V lost 7 bases and J lost 1, with 14 bases in between. This CDR3 contains 15 residues. The CDR3 nucleotides are TGTGCCAGCACCCTGGACGGAGGGTCCTACAATGAGCAGTTCTTC. This encodes CASTLDGGSYNEQFF.

The genes are TRBV27 and TRBJ2-1; D remains unclear. Deletions cut 5 bases from V and 6 bases from J, with 20 bases between. Germline assignment: CDR1 MNHEY and CDR2 SMNVEV (reference sequence). The CDR3 covers 16 residues. In nucleotides, the CDR3 is TGTGCCAGCAGTGCCACGACTGGTGCTGGTGTCAATGAGCAGTTCTTC. The encoded protein is CASSATTGAGVNEQFF.

The chain combines TRBV6-1 with TRBJ1-3; no reliable D call. V was trimmed by 2 bases and J by 0 bases, leaving 14 bases between them. The CDR3 extends over 17 amino acids. Germline-derived CDR1 and CDR2 are MNHNS and SASEGT. CDR3 DNA sequence: TGTGCCAGCAGTGAATATGGAGCCGATTTCTCTGGAAACACCATATATTTT. Protein: CASSEYGADFSGNTIYF.

The CDR3 loop reads CARSRHRLPGYNSPLHF. The CDR3 DNA reads as TGTGCCAGAAGCCGTCACCGCTTACCGGGGTATAATTCACCCCTCCACTTT. V and J are TRBV5-3 and TRBJ1-6; no definite D call. TRBV5-3 is given ORF status, its function remaining uncertain. Trimming took off 4 bases at V and 4 bases at J, with 18 bases between the two ends. The CDR3 runs 17 residues.

The chain uses TRBV27 and TRBJ1-1; TRBD1 is a possible D gene (6 bases). V was trimmed by 6 bases and J by 2 bases, leaving 22 bases between them. CDR3 length equals 17 residues. Germline V gene sequence: CDR1 MNHEY, CDR2 SMNVEV (reference sequence). CDR3 nucleotide sequence: TGTGCCAGCAGATACTTTCCCCCTCGGACAGCTAACACTGAAGCTTTCTTT. This gives the protein CASRYFPPRTANTEAFF.

V and J are TRBV15 and TRBJ2-1; 8 bases are shared with TRBD2. Germline V CDR1 and CDR2: LNHNV, YYDKDF (reference sequence). The ends lost 0 bases at V and 3 bases at J; junction bases unmatched: 4. This CDR3 is built from 16 residues. DNA of the CDR3: TGTGCCACCAGCAGAGATTGGGCGGGGGGCTACAATGAGCAGTTCTTC. Translating it yields CATSRDWAGGYNEQFF.

This clone appeared a single time. V gene TRBV5-8 combines with J gene TRBJ1-2, with TRBD1 as a possible D gene (5 bases). The germline V and J ends were trimmed by 7 bases and 8 bases, with 12 bases remaining between them. From germline, CDR1 is SGHTS and CDR2 YDEGEE. The CDR3 extends over 11 amino acids. CDR3 sequence: CASYNRPGYTF. As DNA, the CDR3 is TGTGCCAGCTACAACAGGCCCGGCTACACCTTC.

The rearrangement uses TRBV4-3 and TRBJ2-3; D is ambiguous. Germline V gene sequence: CDR1 LGHNA, CDR2 YSLEER. The germline V and J ends were trimmed by 0 bases and 4 bases, with 11 bases remaining between them. This CDR3 spans 15 amino acids. CDR3 sequence (DNA): TGCGCCAGCAGCCAAGATCGCCTACTATCAGATACGCAGTATTTT. Translated: CASSQDRLLSDTQYF.

The chain employs TRBV30 and TRBJ1-4; D possibly corresponds to TRBD1 (5 bases). The ends were cut back, 1 base at V and 12 bases at J, with 15 bases in the middle. CDR1 and CDR2 (germline): GTSNPN, SVGIG (reference sequence). The CDR3 runs to 13 residues. Here the CDR3 DNA reads TGTGCCTGGAGTGGGGACCGGGGAGGAGAACTGTTTTTT. Residues: CAWSGDRGGELFF.

V is TRBV9 and J is TRBJ2-1; D possibly corresponds to TRBD2 (6 bases). CDR3 length: 14 residues. CDR1 is SGDLS, CDR2 YYNGEE, per germline. The CDR3 bases are TGTGCTGGAGGGCGCCGGAGCTCCTACAATGAGCAGTTCTTC. It codes for CAGGRRSSYNEQFF.

The gene calls are TRBV5-8 and TRBJ1-1; TRBD1 might be the D (5 bases). Trimming cost V 0 bases and J 4 bases, with 10 bases left between them. The CDR3 covers 14 residues. The germline gives CDR1 SGHTS, CDR2 YDEGEE. CDR3 bases: TGTGCCAGCAGCTTGGTCCAGGGTGGCACTGAAGCTTTCTTT. Protein: CASSLVQGGTEAFF.

The chain employs TRBV7-2 and TRBJ2-1, with D unclear. Per germline, CDR1 SGHTA and CDR2 FQGNSA. This CDR3 region has 13 residues. V was clipped by 4 bases and J by 9 bases, with 13 bases between them. In nucleotides, the CDR3 is TGTGCCAGCAGCTGGGCAGTGCTTCTTGAGCAGTTCTTC. This translates into CASSWAVLLEQFF.

The chain has TRBV14 and TRBJ2-5, with a possible D match to TRBD1 (5 bases). This CDR3 region has 15 residues. Trimming took off 0 bases at V and 5 bases at J, with 13 bases between the two ends. Per the germline V gene, CDR1 is SGHDN and CDR2 is FVKESK. The CDR3 spells CASSQDGRWGETQYF. CDR3 in DNA: TGTGCCAGCAGCCAAGATGGCAGGTGGGGCGAGACCCAGTACTTC. Using reference TRBV14 and TRBJ2-5 for the parts outside the CDR3, the full variable domain is EAGVTQFPSHSVIEKGQTVTLRCDPISGHDNLYWYRRVMGKEIKFLLHFVKESKQDESGMPNNRFLAERTGGTYSTLKVQPAELEDSGVYFCASSQDGRWGETQYFGPGTRLLVL.

CDR3 sequence (DNA): TGTGCCAGCAGCCACACAGGGATCACAGATACGCAGTATTTT. Translated: CASSHTGITDTQYF. V and J are TRBV13 and TRBJ2-3; D might be TRBD1 (6 bases). Germline CDR1 reads PRHDT; CDR2 reads FYEKMQ (reference sequence). This CDR3 spans 14 amino acids. Trimming left V 5 bases short and J 2 bases short, with 11 bases between.

The chain uses TRBV7-2 and TRBJ1-2, with 8 bases that match TRBD1. The germline CDR1 and CDR2 sequences are SGHTA and FQGNSA. V gave up 2 bases and J gave up 4 bases; unmatched junction bases: 3. This CDR3 region has 14 residues. CDR3: CASSLQGAGYGYTF. CDR3 coding DNA: TGTGCCAGCAGCTTACAGGGGGCGGGCTATGGCTACACCTTC.

The rearrangement links TRBV7-9 to TRBJ2-3; tentative D call: TRBD2 (6 bases). The germline gives CDR1 SEHNR, CDR2 FQNEAQ (reference sequence). With 7 bases removed from V and 0 bases from J, the gap between germline ends came to 11 bases. This CDR3 is 14 amino acids long. The CDR3 is CASTWGTSTDTQYF. The CDR3, as DNA: TGTGCCAGCACCTGGGGGACTAGCACAGATACGCAGTATTTT. Filled out from reference TRBV7-9 and TRBJ2-3, the complete variable domain reads DTGVSQNPRHKITKRGQNVTFRCDPISEHNRLYWYRQTLGQGPEFLTYFQNEAQLEKSRLLSDRFSAERPKGSFSTLEIQRTEQGDSAMYLCASTWGTSTDTQYFGPGTRLTVL.

The gene calls are TRBV7-2 and TRBJ2-5; 8 nucleotides match TRBD2. This CDR3 has 12 residues. V was pared by 4 bases and J by 7 bases, with 2 bases of the junction left unmatched. Germline V gives CDR1 SGHTA, CDR2 FQGNSA. The CDR3 here is CASSSTSGTQYF. CDR3 sequence (DNA): TGTGCCAGCAGCTCTACTAGCGGGACCCAGTACTTC.

This chain links TRBV19 with TRBJ2-2; no reliable D call. V dropped 1 base and J dropped 1 base, with 10 bases sitting between them. This CDR3 spans 16 amino acids. CDR1 is LNHDA and CDR2 is SQIVND in the germline V gene (reference sequence). The DNA for the CDR3 is TGTGCCAGTAGTATAGGTGGCTTAAAGAACACCGGGGAGCTGTTTTTT. Translated: CASSIGGLKNTGELFF.

The gene calls are TRBV6-1 and TRBJ2-7; D is perhaps TRBD2 (6 bases). From germline, CDR1 is MNHNS and CDR2 SASEGT. V was trimmed by 1 base and J by 1 base, leaving 8 bases between them. The CDR3 has 14 residues. The CDR3 DNA is TGTGCCAGCAGTGAAGGACGGGGGTCCTACGAGCAGTACTTC. It yields the protein CASSEGRGSYEQYF.

This chain uses TRBV6-5 with TRBJ2-3, with 8 bases matching TRBD2. Germline-derived CDR1 and CDR2 are MNHEY and SVGAGI. This CDR3 is 16 amino acids long. V was pared by 2 bases and J by 4 bases, with 8 bases of the junction left unmatched. The CDR3 here is CASSYGSGGRADTQYF. CDR3 in DNA: TGTGCCAGCAGTTACGGTTCGGGAGGGAGGGCAGATACGCAGTATTTT.

This rearrangement joins TRBV6-5 to TRBJ2-1; 7 bases match TRBD1. This CDR3 spans 15 amino acids. V shed 6 bases and J 6 bases; nucleotides not matched to a gene: 11. Germline V lookup: CDR1 MNHEY, CDR2 SVGAGI. CDR3 in DNA: TGTGCCAGCAGAAAACAGGGGTGGCCGGGCAATGAGCAGTTCTTC. Its protein is CASRKQGWPGNEQFF.

The gene calls are TRBV5-1 and TRBJ2-7; TRBD1 matches 8 bases. This CDR3 is built from 16 residues. The V gene end was trimmed by 0 bases and the J gene end by 0 bases; junction bases not matched to a gene: 5. The germline V gene encodes CDR1 SGHRS and CDR2 YFSETQ. The CDR3 here is CASSLAEDRGSYEQYF. In DNA form, the CDR3 reads TGCGCCAGCAGCTTGGCCGAAGACAGGGGCTCCTACGAGCAGTACTTC.

The chain joins TRBV7-2 to TRBJ2-7; 10 bases match TRBD2. Germline V gene lookup returns CDR1 SGHTA and CDR2 FQGNSA. With V trimmed by 0 bases and J by 3 bases, 8 bases remained unmatched. This CDR3 spans 17 amino acids. CDR3 residues: CASSLAGTSAALYEQYF. The CDR3 DNA reads TGTGCCAGCAGCTTAGCCGGGACTAGCGCCGCTCTCTACGAGCAGTACTTC.

V gene TRBV4-2 combines with J gene TRBJ2-1, with TRBD2 matching 10 bases. V trimming: 4 bases; J trimming: 5 bases; junction bases outside the gene matches: 11. This CDR3 has 17 amino acids. Germline V lookup: CDR1 LGHNA, CDR2 YNFKEQ. The CDR3 DNA follows: TGTGCCAGCAGCCCAGAATCGACTAGCGGGTACAACAATGAGCAGTTCTTC. It specifies CASSPESTSGYNNEQFF.

In DNA, the CDR3 is TGTGCCAGCAGCTTATGGCAGGGGGACTACGAGCAGTACTTC. Residues: CASSLWQGDYEQYF. V usage is TRBV11-2 and J usage is TRBJ2-7; 7 nucleotides line up with TRBD1. Germline trimming cut 2 bases from V and 3 bases from J; bases unmatched to any gene: 4. Germline CDR1 and CDR2: SGHAT and FQNNGV. This CDR3 region has 14 residues. Looking up the rest from reference TRBV11-2 and TRBJ2-7 gives the full variable domain: EAGVAQSPRYKIIEKRQSVAFWCNPISGHATLYWYQQILGQGPKLLIQFQNNGVVDDSQLPKDRFSAERLKGVDSTLKIQPAKLEDSAVYLCASSLWQGDYEQYFGPGTRLTVT.